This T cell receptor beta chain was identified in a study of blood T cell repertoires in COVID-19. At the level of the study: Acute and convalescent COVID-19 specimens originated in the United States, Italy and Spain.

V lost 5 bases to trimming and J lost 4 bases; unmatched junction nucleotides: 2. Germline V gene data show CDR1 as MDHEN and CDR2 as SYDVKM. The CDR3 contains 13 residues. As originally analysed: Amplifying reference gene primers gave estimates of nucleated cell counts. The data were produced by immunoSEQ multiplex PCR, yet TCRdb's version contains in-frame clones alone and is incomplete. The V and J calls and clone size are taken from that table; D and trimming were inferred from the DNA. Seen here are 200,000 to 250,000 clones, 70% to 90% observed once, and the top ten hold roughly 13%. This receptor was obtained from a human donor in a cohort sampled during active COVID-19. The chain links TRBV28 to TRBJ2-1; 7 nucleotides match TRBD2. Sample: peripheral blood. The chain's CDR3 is CASSSGTYNEQFF. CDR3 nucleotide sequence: TGTGCCAGCAGTAGCGGGACTTACAATGAGCAGTTCTTC.